The following is a T cell receptor (beta chain) sequence with its context. This record comes from a study of response to subunit inactivated influenza vaccine. Looked up from germline, CDR1 is LGHDT and CDR2 is YNNKEL (reference sequence). V gave up 1 base and J gave up 1 base, with 7 bases separating them. CDR3 length: 14 amino acids. TCRdb used MiXCR to reprocess the RT-PCR reads, holding one entry per CDR3 protein. The sample comprises some 540,000 distinct CDR3 sequences, roughly a quarter of which are singletons, and about 2.8% rests with the top ten. The data also belong to a second study, concerning T cells expressing NK-cell markers. This second study notes: A 5'RACE template switching approach incorporating UMIs was used to make TCR beta cDNA.

This specimen was CD4+ T cells sorted from PBMCs, taken 11 to 12 days after vaccination. This TCR came from a man aged 50-59 years who received an inactivated influenza vaccine. The chain is built from TRBV3-1 and TRBJ1-1; tentative D call: TRBD1 (5 bases). The CDR3 sequence is CASSQATGNTEAFF. The CDR3 DNA sequence: TGTGCCAGCAGCCAAGCAACAGGGAACACTGAAGCTTTCTTT.